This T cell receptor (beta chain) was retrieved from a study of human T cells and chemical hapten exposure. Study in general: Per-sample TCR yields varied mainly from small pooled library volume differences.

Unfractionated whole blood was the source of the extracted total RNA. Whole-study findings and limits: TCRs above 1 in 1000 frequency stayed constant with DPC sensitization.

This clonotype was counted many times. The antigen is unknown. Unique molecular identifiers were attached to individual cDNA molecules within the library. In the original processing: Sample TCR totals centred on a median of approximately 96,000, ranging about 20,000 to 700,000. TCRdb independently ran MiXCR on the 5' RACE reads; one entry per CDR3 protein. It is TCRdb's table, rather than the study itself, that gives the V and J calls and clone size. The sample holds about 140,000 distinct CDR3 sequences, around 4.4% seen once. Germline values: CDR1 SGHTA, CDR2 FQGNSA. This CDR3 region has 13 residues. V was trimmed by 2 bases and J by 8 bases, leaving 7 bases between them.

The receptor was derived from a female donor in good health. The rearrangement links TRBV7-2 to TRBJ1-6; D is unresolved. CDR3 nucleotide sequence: TGTGCCAGCAGCTTAAAGGTTGATTCACCCCTCCACTTT. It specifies CASSLKVDSPLHF.